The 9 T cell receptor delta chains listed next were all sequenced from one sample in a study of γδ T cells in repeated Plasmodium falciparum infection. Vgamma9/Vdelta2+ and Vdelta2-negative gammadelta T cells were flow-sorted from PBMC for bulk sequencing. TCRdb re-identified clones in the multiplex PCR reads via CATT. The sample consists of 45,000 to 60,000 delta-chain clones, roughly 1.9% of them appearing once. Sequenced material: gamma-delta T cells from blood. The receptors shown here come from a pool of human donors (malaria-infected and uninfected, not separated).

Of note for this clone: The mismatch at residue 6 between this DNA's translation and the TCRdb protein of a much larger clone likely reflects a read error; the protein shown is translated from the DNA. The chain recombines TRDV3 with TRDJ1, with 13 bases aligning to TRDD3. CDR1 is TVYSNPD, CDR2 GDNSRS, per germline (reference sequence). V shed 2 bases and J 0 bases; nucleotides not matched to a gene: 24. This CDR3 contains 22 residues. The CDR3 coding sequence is TGTGCCTTTTCTTCCCACGGCACCTTACTGGGGGATACGGTACCTCACACCGATAAACTCATCTTT. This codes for CAFSSHGTLLGDTVPHTDKLIF. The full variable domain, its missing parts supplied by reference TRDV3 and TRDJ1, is CDKVTQSSPDQTVASGSEVVLLCTYDTVYSNPDLFWYRIRPDYSFQFVFYGDNSRSEGADFTQGRFSVKHILTQKAFHLVISPVRTEDSATYYCAFSSHGTLLGDTVPHTDKLIFGKGTRVTVEP.

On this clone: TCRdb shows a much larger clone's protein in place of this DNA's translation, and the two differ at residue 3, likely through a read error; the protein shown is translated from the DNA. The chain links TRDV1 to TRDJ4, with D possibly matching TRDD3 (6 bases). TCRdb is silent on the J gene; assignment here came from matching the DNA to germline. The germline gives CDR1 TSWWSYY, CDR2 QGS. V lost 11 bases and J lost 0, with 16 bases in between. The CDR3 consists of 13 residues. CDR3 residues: CAFESRYARPLIF. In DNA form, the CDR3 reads TGTGCTTTTGAGTCGCGATACGCCAGACCCCTGATCTTT.

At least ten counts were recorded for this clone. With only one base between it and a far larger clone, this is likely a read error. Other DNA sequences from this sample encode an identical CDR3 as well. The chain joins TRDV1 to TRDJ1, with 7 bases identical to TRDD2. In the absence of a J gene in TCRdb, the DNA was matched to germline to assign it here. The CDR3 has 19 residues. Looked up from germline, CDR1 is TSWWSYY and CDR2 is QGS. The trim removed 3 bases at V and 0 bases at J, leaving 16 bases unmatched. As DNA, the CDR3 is TGTGCTCTTGGGGAGCCCCTCGCCTTCCTCTATTCCTACACCGATAAACTCATCTTT. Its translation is CALGEPLAFLYSYTDKLIF.

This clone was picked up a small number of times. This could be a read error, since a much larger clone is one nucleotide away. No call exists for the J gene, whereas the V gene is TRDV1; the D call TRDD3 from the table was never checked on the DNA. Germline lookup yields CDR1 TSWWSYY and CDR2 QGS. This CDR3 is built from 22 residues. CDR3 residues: CALGDHSKHLGPFSLYTDKLIF. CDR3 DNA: TGTGCTCTTGGGGACCATTCTAAACACCTCGGCCCTTTTTCCCTGTACACCGATAAACTCATCTTC.

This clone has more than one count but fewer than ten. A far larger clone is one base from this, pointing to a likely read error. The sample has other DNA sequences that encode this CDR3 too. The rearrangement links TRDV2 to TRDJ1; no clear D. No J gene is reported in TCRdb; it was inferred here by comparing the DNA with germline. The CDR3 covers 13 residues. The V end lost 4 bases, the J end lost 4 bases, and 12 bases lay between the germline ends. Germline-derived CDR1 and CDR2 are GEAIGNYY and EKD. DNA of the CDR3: TGTGCCTGTGATACCGTACGCGGCGATAAACTCATCTTT. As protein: CACDTVRGDKLIF.

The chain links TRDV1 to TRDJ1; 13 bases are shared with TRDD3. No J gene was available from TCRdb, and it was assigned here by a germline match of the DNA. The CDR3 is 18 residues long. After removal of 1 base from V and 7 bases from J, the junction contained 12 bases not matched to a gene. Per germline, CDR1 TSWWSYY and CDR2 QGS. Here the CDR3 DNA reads TGTGCTCTTGGGGAACAAGCAATACTGGGGGATACGAGACTTAAACTCATCTTT. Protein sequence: CALGEQAILGDTRLKLIF.

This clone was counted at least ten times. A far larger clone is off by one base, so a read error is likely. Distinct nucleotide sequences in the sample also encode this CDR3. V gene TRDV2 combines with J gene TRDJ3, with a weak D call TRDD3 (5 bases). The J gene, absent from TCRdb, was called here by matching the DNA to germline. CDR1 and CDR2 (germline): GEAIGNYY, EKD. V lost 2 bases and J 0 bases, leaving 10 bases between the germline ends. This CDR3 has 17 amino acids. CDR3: CACDKTGGSWDTRQMFF. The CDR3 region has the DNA TGTGCCTGTGACAAAACCGGGGGCTCCTGGGACACCCGACAGATGTTTTTC.

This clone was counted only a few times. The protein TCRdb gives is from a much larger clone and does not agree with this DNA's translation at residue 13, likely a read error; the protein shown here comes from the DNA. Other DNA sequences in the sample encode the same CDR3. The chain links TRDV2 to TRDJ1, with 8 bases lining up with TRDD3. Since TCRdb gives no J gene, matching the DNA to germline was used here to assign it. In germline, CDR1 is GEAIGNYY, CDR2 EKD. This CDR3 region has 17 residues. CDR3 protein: CACDPLGDLEHTEKLIF. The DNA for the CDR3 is TGTGCCTGTGACCCTCTGGGGGACCTAGAGCACACCGAAAAACTCATCTTT.

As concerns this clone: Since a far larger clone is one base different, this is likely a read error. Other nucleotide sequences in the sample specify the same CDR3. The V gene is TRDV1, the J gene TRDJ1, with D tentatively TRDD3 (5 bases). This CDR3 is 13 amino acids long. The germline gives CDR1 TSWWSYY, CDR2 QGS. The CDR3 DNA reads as TGTGCCCTTGGGGAACTGTACACCGATAAACTCATCTTT. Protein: CALGELYTDKLIF.